Sequencing of this T cell receptor (beta chain) was carried out in a study of T cells in women clearing cervical HPV infection. Study observations and caveats: It is unknown whether associations predate infection; no effector/memory or HPV-specific sorting. CIN3+ cases had significantly higher TCR richness than controls; evenness did not differ.

In the case of this clone: Antigen specificity is unknown. Read coverage stops 3 residues before the CDR3 terminus; the germline J gene supplies the remainder.

Profiled with immunoSEQ multiplex PCR; TCRdb holds only in-frame clones, not every one. This sample's table reports around 12,000 clones. Trimming shortened V by 5 bases and J by 6 bases, and 11 bases separated the two germline ends. Germline V gene data show CDR1 as SGHTA and CDR2 as FQGNSA. The CDR3 sequence is 13 residues long. The gene calls are TRBV7-2 and TRBJ1-5, with D perhaps matching TRBD1 (6 bases). Material for sequencing was blood buffy coat. The sequence derives from a woman between 18 and 69 years old with a cervical HPV16 infection that either progressed to CIN3+ or cleared (not recorded which). Here the CDR3 reads CASSPRGGQPQHF. The CDR3 DNA, read in part, is TGTGCCAGCAGCCCGAGAGGGGGTCAGCCC.